These T cell receptor beta chains were read from a single sample in a study of early T cells in non-severe SARS-CoV-2 infection. MiXCR, run by TCRdb on the 5' RACE reads, gives a single entry per CDR3 protein. The data show around 50,000 distinct CDR3 sequences, about 10% seen once. Sequencing input: whole blood. Source of these receptors: an adult who was a healthcare worker with PCR-confirmed SARS-CoV-2 infection or an uninfected control (not recorded which). CDR3s include the opening cysteine and the closing phenylalanine or tryptophan. The D gene is left open where the match is weak. Not every row has a clone size; where given, it reads once, few, many or a size class.

J gene	V gene	clone size	D gene	CDR3 protein	CDR3 DNA
TRBJ2-7	TRBV5-1	few	TRBD2	CASSTAGAGGPRSYEQYF	TGCGCCAGCAGCACCGCCGGAGCGGGGGGGCCCCGTTCCTACGAGCAGTACTTC
TRBJ2-3	TRBV3-1	many	.	CASSQEGVPEDTQYF	TGTGCCAGCAGCCAAGAAGGGGTACCTGAAGATACGCAGTATTTT
TRBJ1-1	TRBV29-1	.	.	CSADGGTEAFF	TGCAGCGCCGACGGGGGAACTGAAGCTTTCTTT
TRBJ1-5	TRBV28	many	TRBD1	CASSPDRDGQPQHF	TGTGCCAGCAGTCCCGACAGGGACGGACAGCCCCAGCATTTT
TRBJ2-5	TRBV7-3	.	.	CASSAQGREETQYF	TGTGCCAGCAGCGCCCAAGGCAGGGAAGAGACCCAGTACTTC
TRBJ2-2	TRBV24-1	few	.	CATSDFSSNTGELFF	TGTGCCACCAGTGATTTCAGTTCGAACACCGGGGAGCTGTTTTTT
TRBJ1-1	TRBV9	many	.	CASSVVLQGNTEAFF	TGTGCCAGCAGCGTAGTCTTACAGGGGAACACTGAAGCTTTCTTT
TRBJ1-5	TRBV12-3/TRBV12-4	.	.	CASSPGPYNQPQHF	TGTGCCAGCAGTCCGGGACCCTACAATCAGCCCCAGCATTTT
TRBJ1-2	TRBV4-1	many	TRBD1	CASSLRQGDYGYTF	TGCGCCAGCAGCCTCCGACAGGGGGACTATGGCTACACCTTC
TRBJ2-1	TRBV20-1	few	TRBD2	CSASGGAYNEQFF	TGCAGTGCTAGCGGGGGGGCCTACAATGAGCAGTTCTTC
TRBJ2-7	TRBV5-4	.	.	CASSSPARATYEQYF	TGTGCCAGCAGTTCCCCCGCCAGGGCAACCTACGAGCAGTACTTC
TRBJ2-3	TRBV7-9	few	.	CASSLGSAGSDTQYF	TGTGCCAGCAGCTTGGGGTCGGCGGGATCAGATACGCAGTATTTT
TRBJ2-7	TRBV4-3	.	TRBD2	CASSQEGGAYEQYF	TGCGCCAGCAGCCAAGAGGGGGGGGCCTACGAGCAGTACTTC
TRBJ2-7	TRBV6-6	many	.	CASTSGLAFYEQYF	TGTGCCAGCACCTCCGGGTTAGCCTTCTACGAGCAGTACTTC
TRBJ2-7	TRBV5-1	few	.	CASSTGAYEQYF	TGCGCCAGCAGCACCGGGGCCTACGAGCAGTACTTC
TRBJ2-7	TRBV7-9	.	.	CASSGTGSSSYEQYF	TGTGCCAGCAGCGGTACTGGGAGTTCGAGCTACGAGCAGTACTTC
TRBJ1-2	TRBV9	.	TRBD1	CASSVGGQGNGYTF	TGTGCCAGCAGCGTAGGGGGACAGGGCAATGGCTACACCTTC
TRBJ1-4	TRBV20-1	.	.	CSASTGPNEKLFF	TGCAGTGCTAGTACCGGCCCCAATGAAAAACTGTTTTTT
TRBJ1-2	TRBV27	few	TRBD1	CASSSPGQGARGYTF	TGTGCCAGCAGTTCACCGGGACAGGGGGCGAGAGGCTACACCTTC
TRBJ2-3	TRBV6-2/TRBV6-3	.	TRBD1	CASSRTRQGNTDTQYF	TGTGCCAGCAGTAGAACCCGACAGGGAAACACAGATACGCAGTATTTT
TRBJ1-5	TRBV4-2	.	.	CASSPRGANQPQHF	TGTGCCAGCAGCCCCCGGGGTGCAAATCAGCCCCAGCATTTT